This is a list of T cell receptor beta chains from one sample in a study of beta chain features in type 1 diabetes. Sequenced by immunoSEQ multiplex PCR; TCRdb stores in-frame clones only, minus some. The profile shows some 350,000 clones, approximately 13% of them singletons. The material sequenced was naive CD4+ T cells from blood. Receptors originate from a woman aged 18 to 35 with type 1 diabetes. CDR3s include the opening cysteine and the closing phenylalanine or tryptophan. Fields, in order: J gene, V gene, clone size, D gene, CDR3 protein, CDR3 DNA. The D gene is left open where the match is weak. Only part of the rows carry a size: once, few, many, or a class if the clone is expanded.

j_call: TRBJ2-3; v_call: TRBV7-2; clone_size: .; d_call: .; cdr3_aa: CASSLAGGPTDTQYF; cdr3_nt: TGTGCCAGCAGCTTAGCGGGAGGTCCCACAGATACGCAGTATTTT
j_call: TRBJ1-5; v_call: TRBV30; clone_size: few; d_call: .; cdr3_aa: CAWSVLFNQPQHF; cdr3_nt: TGTGCCTGGAGTGTACTGTTCAATCAGCCCCAGCATTTT
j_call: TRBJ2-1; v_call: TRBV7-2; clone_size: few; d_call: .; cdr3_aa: CASTYYNEQFF; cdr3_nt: TGTGCCAGCACCTACTACAATGAGCAGTTCTTC
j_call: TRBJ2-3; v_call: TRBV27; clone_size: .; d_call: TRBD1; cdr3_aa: CASSSGTGGADTQYF; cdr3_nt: TGTGCCAGCAGTTCTGGGACAGGGGGCGCAGATACGCAGTATTTT
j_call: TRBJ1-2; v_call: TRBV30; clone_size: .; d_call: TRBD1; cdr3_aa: CAWSVRDRYTF; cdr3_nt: TGTGCCTGGAGTGTACGGGACAGGTACACCTTC
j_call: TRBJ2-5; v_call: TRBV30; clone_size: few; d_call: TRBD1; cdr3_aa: CAWKQGAVETQYF; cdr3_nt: TGTGCCTGGAAACAGGGGGCTGTGGAGACCCAGTACTTC
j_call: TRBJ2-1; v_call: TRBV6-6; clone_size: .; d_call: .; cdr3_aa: CASSPDYYNEQFF; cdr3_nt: TGTGCCAGCAGCCCGGACTACTACAATGAGCAGTTCTTC
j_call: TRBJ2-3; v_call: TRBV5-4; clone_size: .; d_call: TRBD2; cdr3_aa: CASSSGRGGSTDTQYF; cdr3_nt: TGTGCCAGCAGCTCAGGTCGGGGGGGAAGCACAGATACGCAGTATTTT
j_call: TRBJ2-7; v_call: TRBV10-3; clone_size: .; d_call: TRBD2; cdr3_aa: CAISEQTSGRVYEQYF; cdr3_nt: TGTGCCATCAGTGAACAAACTAGCGGGAGAGTCTACGAGCAGTACTTC
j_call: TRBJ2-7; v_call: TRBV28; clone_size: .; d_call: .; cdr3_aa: CAGRRESSYEQYF; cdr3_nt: TGTGCCGGGAGGCGGGAAAGCTCCTACGAGCAGTACTTC
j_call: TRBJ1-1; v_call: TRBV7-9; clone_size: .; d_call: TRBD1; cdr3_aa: CASSPPGQVDTEAFF; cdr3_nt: TGTGCCAGCAGCCCACCTGGACAGGTCGACACTGAAGCTTTCTTT
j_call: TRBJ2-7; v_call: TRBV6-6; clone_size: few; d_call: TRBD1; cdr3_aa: CASSYGTANYEQYF; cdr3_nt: TGTGCCAGCAGTTACGGGACAGCGAACTACGAGCAGTACTTC
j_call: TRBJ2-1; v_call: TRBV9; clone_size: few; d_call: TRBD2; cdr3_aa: CASSVGTSRHNEQFF; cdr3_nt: TGTGCCAGCAGCGTCGGGACTAGCCGACACAATGAGCAGTTCTTC
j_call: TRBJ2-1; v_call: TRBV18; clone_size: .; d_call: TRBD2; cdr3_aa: CASSPTGTSGKSNEQFF; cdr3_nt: TGTGCCAGCTCACCGACGGGGACTAGCGGGAAGTCCAATGAGCAGTTCTTC
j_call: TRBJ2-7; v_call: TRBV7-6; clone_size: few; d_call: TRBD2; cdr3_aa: CASSLGLAGGYEQYF; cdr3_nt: TGTGCCAGCAGCTTAGGACTAGCGGGAGGTTACGAGCAGTACTTC
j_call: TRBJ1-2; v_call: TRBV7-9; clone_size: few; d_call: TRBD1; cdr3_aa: CASSLGQGIDYGYTF; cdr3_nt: TGTGCCAGCAGCTTAGGACAGGGGATCGACTATGGCTACACCTTC
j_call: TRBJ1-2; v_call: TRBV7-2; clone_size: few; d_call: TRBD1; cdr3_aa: CASSFRSGTGDGYGYTF; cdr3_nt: TGTGCCAGCAGCTTCCGTTCGGGAACAGGGGATGGCTATGGCTACACCTTC
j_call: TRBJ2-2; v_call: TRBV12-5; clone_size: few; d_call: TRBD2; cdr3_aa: CASGLILAGMFGELFF; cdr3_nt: TGTGCTAGTGGTTTGATACTAGCGGGAATGTTCGGGGAGCTGTTTTTT
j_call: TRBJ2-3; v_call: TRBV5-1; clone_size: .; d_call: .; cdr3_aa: CASSPHADTQYF; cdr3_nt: TGCGCCAGCAGCCCCCACGCGGATACGCAGTATTTT
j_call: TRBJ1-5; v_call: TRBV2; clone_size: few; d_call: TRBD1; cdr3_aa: CATAGTGDQPQHF; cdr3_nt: TGTGCCACCGCCGGGACAGGGGATCAGCCCCAGCATTTT
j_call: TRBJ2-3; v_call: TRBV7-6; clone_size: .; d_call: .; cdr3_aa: CASSLQQGMDTQYF; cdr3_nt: TGTGCCAGCAGCTTACAGCAGGGGATGGATACGCAGTATTTT
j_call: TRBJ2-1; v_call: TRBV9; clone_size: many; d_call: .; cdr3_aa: CASSVGSSYNEQFF; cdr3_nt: TGTGCCAGCAGCGTAGGCAGCTCCTACAATGAGCAGTTCTTC
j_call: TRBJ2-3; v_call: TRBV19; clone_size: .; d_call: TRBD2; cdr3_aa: CASSLGLAGTTDTQYF; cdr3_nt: TGTGCCAGTAGTCTCGGACTAGCGGGGACCACAGATACGCAGTATTTT
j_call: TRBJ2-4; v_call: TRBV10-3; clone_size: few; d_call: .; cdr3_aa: CAISESEKNIQYF; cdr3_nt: TGTGCCATCAGTGAGTCCGAGAAAAACATTCAGTACTTC
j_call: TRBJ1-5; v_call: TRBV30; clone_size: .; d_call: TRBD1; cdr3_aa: CAWSVAGGQPQHF; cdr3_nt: TGTGCCTGGAGTGTCGCAGGGGGACAGCCCCAGCATTTT
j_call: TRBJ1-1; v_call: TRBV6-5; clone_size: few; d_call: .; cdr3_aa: CASSTARGTEAFF; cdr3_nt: TGTGCCAGCAGTACGGCGCGGGGAACTGAAGCTTTCTTT
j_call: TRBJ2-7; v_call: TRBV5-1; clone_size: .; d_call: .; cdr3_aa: CASSLVAGAAYEQYF; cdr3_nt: TGCGCCAGCAGCTTGGTTGCAGGGGCAGCCTACGAGCAGTACTTC
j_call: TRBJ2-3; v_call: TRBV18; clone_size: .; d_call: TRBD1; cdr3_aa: CASSRTGADTQYF; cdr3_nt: TGTGCCAGCTCACGGACAGGGGCAGATACGCAGTATTTT
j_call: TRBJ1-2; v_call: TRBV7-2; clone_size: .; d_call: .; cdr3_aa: CASPRARGSYGYTF; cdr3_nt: TGTGCCAGCCCACGCGCTAGGGGAAGCTATGGCTACACCTTC
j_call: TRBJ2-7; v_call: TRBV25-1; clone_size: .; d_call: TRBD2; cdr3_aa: CASSGLAGSYEQYF; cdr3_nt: TGTGCCAGCTCGGGACTAGCGGGCTCCTACGAGCAGTACTTC
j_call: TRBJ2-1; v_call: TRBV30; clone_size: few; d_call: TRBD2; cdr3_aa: CAWSLQRDYNEQFF; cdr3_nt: TGTGCCTGGAGTCTCCAGCGGGACTACAATGAGCAGTTCTTC
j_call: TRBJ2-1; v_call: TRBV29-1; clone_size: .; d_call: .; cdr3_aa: CSVSRLVGIGEQFF; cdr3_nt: TGCAGCGTTAGCCGACTAGTTGGGATTGGTGAGCAGTTCTTC
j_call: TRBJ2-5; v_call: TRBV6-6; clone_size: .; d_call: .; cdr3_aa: CASSPPQETQYF; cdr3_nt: TGTGCCAGCAGCCCTCCTCAAGAGACCCAGTACTTC
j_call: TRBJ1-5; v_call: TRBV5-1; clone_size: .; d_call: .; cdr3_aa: CASSSGLSNQPQHF; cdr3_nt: TGCGCCAGCAGCTCCGGACTGAGCAATCAGCCCCAGCATTTT
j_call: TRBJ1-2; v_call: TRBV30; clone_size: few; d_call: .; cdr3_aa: CAWTPGGNYGYTF; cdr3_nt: TGTGCCTGGACCCCGGGGGGTAACTATGGCTACACCTTC
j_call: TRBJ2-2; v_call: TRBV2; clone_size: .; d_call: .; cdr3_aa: CASSEEALRNTGELFF; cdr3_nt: TGTGCCAGCAGTGAAGAAGCGTTAAGGAACACCGGGGAGCTGTTTTTT
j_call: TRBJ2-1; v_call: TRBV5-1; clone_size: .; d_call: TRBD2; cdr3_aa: CASSTTSVANEQFF; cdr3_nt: TGCGCCAGCAGCACGACTAGCGTGGCCAATGAGCAGTTCTTC
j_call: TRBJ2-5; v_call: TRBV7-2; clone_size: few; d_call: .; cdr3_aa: CASSFSRRLYF; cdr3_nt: TGTGCCAGCAGCTTTAGCCGCCGCCTGTACTTC
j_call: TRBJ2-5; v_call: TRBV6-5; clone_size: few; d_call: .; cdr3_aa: CASRPQGLQETQYF; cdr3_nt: TGTGCCAGCAGGCCACAGGGCCTCCAAGAGACCCAGTACTTC
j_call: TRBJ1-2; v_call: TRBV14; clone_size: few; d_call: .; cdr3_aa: CASSQEGLYGYTF; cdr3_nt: TGTGCCAGCAGCCAAGAAGGACTATATGGCTACACCTTC
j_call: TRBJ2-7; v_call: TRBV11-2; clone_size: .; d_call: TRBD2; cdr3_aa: CASSSGLAGGPSSYEQYF; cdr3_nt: TGTGCCAGCAGCTCGGGACTAGCGGGAGGGCCGAGCTCCTACGAGCAGTACTTC
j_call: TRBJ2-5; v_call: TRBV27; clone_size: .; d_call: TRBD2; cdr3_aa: CASSGAGAGETQYF; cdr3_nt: TGTGCCAGCAGCGGGGCGGGAGCGGGAGAGACCCAGTACTTC
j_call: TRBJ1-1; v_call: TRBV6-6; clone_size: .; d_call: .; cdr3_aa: CASRLSKGVWNTEAFF; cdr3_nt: TGTGCCAGCAGGCTAAGTAAGGGGGTTTGGAACACTGAAGCTTTCTTT
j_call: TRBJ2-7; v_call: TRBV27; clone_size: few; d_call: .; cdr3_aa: CASSLAGRNPYEQYF; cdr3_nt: TGTGCCAGCAGTTTGGCGGGGAGGAACCCCTACGAGCAGTACTTC
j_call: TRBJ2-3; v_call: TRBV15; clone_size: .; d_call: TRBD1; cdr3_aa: CATSRGPQGSDTDTQYF; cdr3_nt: TGTGCCACCAGCAGAGGCCCACAGGGGTCAGACACAGATACGCAGTATTTT
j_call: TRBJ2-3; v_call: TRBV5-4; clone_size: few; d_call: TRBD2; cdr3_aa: CASSPTPTRLAGASDTQYF; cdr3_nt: TGTGCCAGCAGCCCTACGCCCACACGACTAGCGGGAGCGTCGGATACGCAGTATTTT
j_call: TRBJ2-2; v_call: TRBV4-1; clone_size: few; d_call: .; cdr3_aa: CASSQELRNTGELFF; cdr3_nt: TGCGCCAGCAGCCAAGAGCTAAGAAACACCGGGGAGCTGTTTTTT
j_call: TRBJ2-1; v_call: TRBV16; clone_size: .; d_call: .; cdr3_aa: CASSQFAFQEYYNEQFF; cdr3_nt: TGTGCCAGCAGCCAATTCGCTTTTCAAGAGTATTACAATGAGCAGTTCTTC
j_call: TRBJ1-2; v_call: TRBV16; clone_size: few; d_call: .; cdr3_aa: CASSQSVGANYGYTF; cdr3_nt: TGTGCCAGCAGCCAATCGGTGGGAGCTAACTATGGCTACACCTTC
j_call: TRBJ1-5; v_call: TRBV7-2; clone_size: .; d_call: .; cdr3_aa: CASSLAVGEDQPQHF; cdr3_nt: TGTGCCAGCAGCTTAGCGGTAGGGGAGGATCAGCCCCAGCATTTT
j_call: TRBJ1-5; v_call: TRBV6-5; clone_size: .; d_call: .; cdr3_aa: CASSTGGRQPQHF; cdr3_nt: TGTGCCAGCAGCACCGGGGGTCGTCAGCCCCAGCATTTT
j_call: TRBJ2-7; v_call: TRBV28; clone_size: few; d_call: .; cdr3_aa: CASSFPGHPYEQYF; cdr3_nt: TGTGCCAGCAGTTTCCCGGGACACCCCTACGAGCAGTACTTC
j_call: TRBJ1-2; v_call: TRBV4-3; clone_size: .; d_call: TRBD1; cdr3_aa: CASSQDRGVYGYTF; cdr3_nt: TGCGCCAGCAGCCAGGACAGGGGCGTCTATGGCTACACCTTC
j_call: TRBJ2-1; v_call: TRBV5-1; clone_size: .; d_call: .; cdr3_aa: CASRMWELEQFF; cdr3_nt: TGCGCCAGCAGAATGTGGGAGCTTGAGCAGTTCTTC
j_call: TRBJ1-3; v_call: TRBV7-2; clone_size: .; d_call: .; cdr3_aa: CASSIQGVGNTIYF; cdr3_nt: TGTGCCAGCAGCATTCAGGGTGTTGGAAACACCATATATTTT
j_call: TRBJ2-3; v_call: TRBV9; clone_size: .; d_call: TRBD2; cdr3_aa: CASSPLGLAGGITDTQYF; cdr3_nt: TGTGCCAGCAGCCCTTTGGGACTAGCGGGAGGAATCACAGATACGCAGTATTTT
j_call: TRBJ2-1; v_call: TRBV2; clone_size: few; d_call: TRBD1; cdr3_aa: CASSGDRGAYEQFF; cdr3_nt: TGTGCCAGCAGTGGGGACAGGGGTGCATATGAGCAGTTCTTC
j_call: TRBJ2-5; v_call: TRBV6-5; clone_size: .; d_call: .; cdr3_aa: CASSYLRGPGTQYF; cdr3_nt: TGTGCCAGCAGTTACCTGCGGGGGCCCGGGACCCAGTACTTC